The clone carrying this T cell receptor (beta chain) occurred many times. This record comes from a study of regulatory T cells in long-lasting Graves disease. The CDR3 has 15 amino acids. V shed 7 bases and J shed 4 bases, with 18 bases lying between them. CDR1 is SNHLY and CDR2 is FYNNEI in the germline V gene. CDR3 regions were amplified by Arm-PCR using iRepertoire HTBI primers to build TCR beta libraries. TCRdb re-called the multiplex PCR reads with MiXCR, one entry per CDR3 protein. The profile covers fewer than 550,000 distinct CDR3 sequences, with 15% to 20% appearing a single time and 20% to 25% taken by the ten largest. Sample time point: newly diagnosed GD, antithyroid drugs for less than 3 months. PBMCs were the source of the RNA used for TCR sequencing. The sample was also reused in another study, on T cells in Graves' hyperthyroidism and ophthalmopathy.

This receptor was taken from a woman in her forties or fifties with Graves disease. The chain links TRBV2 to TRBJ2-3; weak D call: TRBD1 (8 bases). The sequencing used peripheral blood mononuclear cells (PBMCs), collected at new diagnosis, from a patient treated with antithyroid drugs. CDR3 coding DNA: TGTGCCAGCAACGGCCAACAGGGGGGGGCAGATACGCAGTATTTT. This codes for CASNGQQGGADTQYF.